The TCR beta chain described here comes from a study of coeliac disease. Only in-frame clones appear in the TCRdb table, and some are missing; sequencing was by immunoSEQ multiplex PCR. The sample holds 6,000 to 8,000 clones, about 78% seen once. The trim removed 1 base at V and 2 bases at J, leaving 2 bases unmatched. The CDR3 consists of 16 residues. Looked up from germline, CDR1 is LNHNV and CDR2 is YYDKDF (reference sequence). This receptor was identified in a man aged 30 to 39 with celiac disease. V usage is TRBV15 and J usage is TRBJ2-6; 7 positions match TRBD1. Specimen: lamina propria lymphocytes from the gut. The CDR3 is CATSRVTGTGANVLTF. The CDR3 DNA sequence: TGTGCCACCAGCAGAGTGACAGGGACTGGGGCCAACGTCCTGACTTTC.